This T cell receptor (beta chain) stems from a study of T-cell memory formation after mild COVID-19. Whole-study findings and limits: Researchers report contracting CD4+ clones mostly in CM and EM, with CD8+ clones in EMRA. Memory sampled before infection contained some responding clones, suggesting cross-reactive memory joined.

The germline V gene encodes CDR1 KGHDR and CDR2 SFDVKD. V gave up 4 bases and J gave up 6 bases; unmatched junction bases: 10. CDR3 length: 17 amino acids. Notes on this clonotype: What it recognizes is unknown.

TCRdb called the 5' RACE reads again in MiXCR, with one record for every CDR3 protein. The table shows around 470,000 distinct CDR3 sequences, with 20% occurring only once. The specimen was PBMCs or a T cell subset sorted from them (not recorded which). This clonotype was obtained from an adult woman who had mild COVID-19 (a few samples of this study predate the infection). Cell type and time point are not known. The V call is TRBV24-1, the J call TRBJ2-3; the match to TRBD1 covers 12 bases. The DNA of the CDR3 is TGTGCCACCAGTGACCCTGGGACAGGGGGCGCTCGGGATACGCAGTATTTT. Amino acids: CATSDPGTGGARDTQYF.